These 19 T cell receptor beta chains originate from one sample sequenced in a study of blood T cell repertoires in COVID-19. Clones were read by immunoSEQ multiplex PCR, and TCRdb kept only the in-frame ones, dropping some. The sample carries some 180,000 clones, 70% to 85% recorded once. Sequenced: peripheral blood. These receptor sequences come from a man between 45 and 60 years old who had recovered from COVID-19.

V usage is TRBV2 and J usage is TRBJ2-3, with 7 bases matching TRBD1. This CDR3 contains 14 residues. J gave up 2 bases and V 5 bases, and 4 bases lay outside the gene matches. The germline CDR1 and CDR2 sequences are SNHLY and FYNNEI. In DNA, the CDR3 is TGTGCCAGCAGTTTGGACAGGCCCACAGATACGCAGTATTTT. It codes for CASSLDRPTDTQYF.

The CDR3 protein is CASSPSRGYGYTF. CDR3 DNA sequence: TGTGCCAGCTCACCTTCCAGGGGCTATGGCTACACCTTC. The rearrangement links TRBV18 to TRBJ1-2; a possible D gene is TRBD1 (6 bases). V dropped 3 bases and J dropped 4 bases, with 9 bases sitting between them. Germline CDR1 reads KGHSH; CDR2 reads LQKENI. The CDR3 totals 13 residues.

The chain carries TRBV14 and TRBJ1-1, with 7 bases aligning to TRBD1. Germline values: CDR1 SGHDN, CDR2 FVKESK. Germline trimming cut 3 bases from V and 0 bases from J; bases unmatched to any gene: 1. The CDR3 runs 14 residues. The CDR3 region has the DNA TGTGCCAGCAGCCAGGACAGGATGAACACTGAAGCTTTCTTT. Its translation: CASSQDRMNTEAFF.

The gene calls are TRBV28 and TRBJ2-2; 9 nucleotides match TRBD2. Trimming took 5 bases from V and 4 from J; bases not matched to a gene: 5. The length of the CDR3 is 15 residues. Germline V gives CDR1 MDHEN, CDR2 SYDVKM. The CDR3 reads CASSRKLAGTGELFF. CDR3 DNA sequence: TGTGCCAGCAGTCGAAAACTAGCGGGCACCGGGGAGCTGTTTTTT.

This chain uses TRBV10-3 with TRBJ1-1; D might be TRBD1 (5 bases). V gave up 6 bases and J gave up 2 bases, with 10 bases separating them. The CDR3 covers 13 residues. Germline assignment: CDR1 ENHRY and CDR2 SYGVKD. This chain's CDR3 is CAIRTTENTEAFF. The CDR3, as DNA: TGTGCCATCAGGACGACAGAAAACACTGAAGCTTTCTTT.

This clone was counted only a few times. The chain is built from TRBV19 and TRBJ2-2; 9 positions match TRBD1. The germline CDR1 and CDR2 sequences are LNHDA and SQIVND (reference sequence). CDR3 length: 17 amino acids. Trimming removed 3 bases from V and 0 bases from J; junction bases left unmatched: 5. The CDR3 nucleotides are TGTGCCAGTAGTATTGGGGACAGGGACGCGAACACCGGGGAGCTGTTTTTT. Amino acids: CASSIGDRDANTGELFF.

There are many counts of this clone. The chain has TRBV30 and TRBJ2-3; 8 positions match TRBD1. There are 14 residues in the CDR3. Losses at the gene ends were 4 bases for V and 2 bases for J; bases not matched to a gene: 5. Germline V gene lookup returns CDR1 GTSNPN and CDR2 SVGIG (reference sequence). The CDR3 protein is CAWTNRGDTDTQYF. CDR3 DNA sequence: TGTGCCTGGACAAACAGGGGGGACACAGATACGCAGTATTTT.

The gene calls are TRBV5-4 and TRBJ2-5; a possible D gene is TRBD2 (5 bases). Looked up from germline, CDR1 is SGHNT and CDR2 is YYREEE (reference sequence). Trimming took off 4 bases at V and 3 bases at J, with 16 bases between the two ends. This CDR3 has 15 residues. The CDR3 nucleotides read TGTGCCAGCAGCGAAGGACTGGGATCAAAAGAGACCCAGTACTTC. This codes for CASSEGLGSKETQYF.

The CDR3 DNA is TGTGCCAGTAGTATAGGTTGGGGACAGTCCTACGAGCAGTACTTC. It codes for CASSIGWGQSYEQYF. This chain joins TRBV19 and TRBJ2-7; 7 bases fit TRBD1. Per germline, CDR1 LNHDA and CDR2 SQIVND (reference sequence). The trim removed 1 base at V and 1 base at J, leaving 4 bases unmatched. The CDR3 loop spans 15 amino acids.

The V call is TRBV7-9, the J call TRBJ2-1, with unresolved D. The CDR3 loop spans 17 amino acids. Per the germline V gene, CDR1 is SEHNR and CDR2 is FQNEAQ (reference sequence). Trimming took 2 bases from V and 0 from J, leaving 14 bases between them. CDR3 nucleotide sequence: TGTGCCAGCAGCTTACCGCTACGAGGCCGCTCCTACAATGAGCAGTTCTTC. This codes for CASSLPLRGRSYNEQFF.

The rearrangement links TRBV19 to TRBJ2-7; the D is unclear. Germline V lookup: CDR1 LNHDA, CDR2 SQIVND (reference sequence). The CDR3 has 15 amino acids. Trimming took 2 bases from V and 2 from J, leaving 13 bases between them. The CDR3 reads CASSIHTRGPYEQYF. CDR3 coding DNA: TGTGCCAGTAGTATACACACCCGAGGCCCCTACGAGCAGTACTTC.

The chain is built from TRBV7-6 and TRBJ2-1, with D uncertain. Between the trimmed V and J ends, which lost 5 bases and 0 bases, there was a span of 14 bases. Germline CDR1 reads SGHVS; CDR2 reads FNYEAQ. This CDR3 is 16 amino acids long. CDR3 coding DNA: TGTGCCAGCAGCCCCCTGTCCGGTGGCTCCTACAATGAGCAGTTCTTC. Translating it yields CASSPLSGGSYNEQFF.

V usage is TRBV12-3 or TRBV12-4 and J usage is TRBJ1-2; 7 bases fit TRBD1. The CDR3 runs 11 residues. The trim removed 6 bases at V and 10 bases at J, leaving 5 bases unmatched. Written as DNA, the CDR3 is TGTGCCAGCAGCAACCAGGGGGACTACACCTTC. This codes for CASSNQGDYTF.

This chain joins TRBV5-4 and TRBJ2-3, with unresolved D. The CDR3 spans 13 residues. CDR1 and CDR2 from the germline V gene are SGHNT and YYREEE (reference sequence). V was shortened by 0 bases and J by 10 bases, with 12 bases between the two germline ends. CDR3 sequence reads: CASSLGPNEAQYF. CDR3 in DNA: TGTGCCAGCAGCTTGGGACCCAATGAGGCGCAGTATTTT.

The V gene is TRBV2, the J gene TRBJ1-5; 9 nucleotides agree with TRBD1. Looked up from germline, CDR1 is SNHLY and CDR2 is FYNNEI. With V trimmed by 6 bases and J by 7 bases, 7 bases remained unmatched. This CDR3 region has 14 residues. The DNA of the CDR3 is TGTGCCAGCAGCCCGGGACAGGGCGTACAGCCCCAGCATTTT. This translates into CASSPGQGVQPQHF.

This chain connects TRBV15 to TRBJ2-2; TRBD1 matches 10 bases. V was clipped by 7 bases and J by 6 bases; unmatched bases: 11. Germline values: CDR1 LNHNV, CDR2 YYDKDF (reference sequence). This CDR3 comprises 16 residues. CDR3 loop: CATKPRDRGFSGELFF. The CDR3 DNA sequence: TGTGCCACCAAACCGAGGGACAGGGGATTTTCCGGGGAGCTGTTTTTT.

This clone was counted only a few times. The gene calls are TRBV3-1 (or the pseudogene TRBV3-2) and TRBJ2-2; 8 nucleotides line up with TRBD2. CDR3 length: 17 residues. Germline CDR1 and CDR2: LGHDT and YNNKEL (reference sequence). V dropped 0 bases and J dropped 4; count of bases not matched to a gene: 7. CDR3 residues: CASSQEITSGPTGELFF. The CDR3 bases are TGTGCCAGCAGCCAAGAAATCACTAGCGGACCCACCGGGGAGCTGTTTTTT.

The chain links TRBV6-5 to TRBJ1-5; 10 bases agree with TRBD1. CDR1 is MNHEY, CDR2 SVGAGI, per germline. Trimming removed 6 bases from V and 9 bases from J; junction bases left unmatched: 5. CDR3 length: 13 amino acids. The CDR3 loop is CASRGTGVGPQHF. The CDR3 DNA reads TGTGCCAGCAGGGGGACAGGGGTCGGGCCCCAGCATTTT.

The V call is TRBV6-4, the J call TRBJ2-7; TRBD1 matches at 11 bases. Looked up from germline, CDR1 is MRHNA and CDR2 is SNTAGT. V shed 6 bases, J shed 6 bases, and the junction held 4 bases outside the gene matches. The CDR3 loop spans 13 amino acids. The CDR3 here is CASSADRGLEQYF. The CDR3 nucleotides are TGTGCCAGCAGCGCGGACAGGGGGCTCGAGCAGTACTTC.